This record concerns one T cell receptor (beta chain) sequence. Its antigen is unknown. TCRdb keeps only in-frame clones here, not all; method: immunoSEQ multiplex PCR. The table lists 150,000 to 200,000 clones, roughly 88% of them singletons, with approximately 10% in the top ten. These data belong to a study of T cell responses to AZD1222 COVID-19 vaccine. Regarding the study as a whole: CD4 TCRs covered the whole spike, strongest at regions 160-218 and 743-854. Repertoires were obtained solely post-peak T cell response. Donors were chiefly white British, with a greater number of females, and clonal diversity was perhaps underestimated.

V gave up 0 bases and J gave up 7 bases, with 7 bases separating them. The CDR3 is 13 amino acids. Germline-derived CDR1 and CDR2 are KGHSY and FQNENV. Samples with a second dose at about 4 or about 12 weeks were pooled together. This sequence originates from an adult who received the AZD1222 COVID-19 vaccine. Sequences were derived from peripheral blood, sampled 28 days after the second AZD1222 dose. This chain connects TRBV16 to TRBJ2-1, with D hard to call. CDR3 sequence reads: CASSQSIVNEQFF. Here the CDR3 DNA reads TGTGCCAGCAGCCAATCTATAGTAAATGAGCAGTTCTTC.